This T cell receptor (delta chain) was sequenced for a study of gamma-delta T cells after stem cell transplantation. Germline CDR1 reads TSWWSYY; CDR2 reads QGS. The CDR3 runs to 21 residues. V lost 2 bases, J lost 7 bases, and 35 bases lay in between. TCRdb re-processed the RT-PCR reads using CATT. This table has about 680 delta-chain clones, approximately 60% appearing once. Sequencing was performed on gamma-delta T cells. This chain uses TRDV1 with TRDJ1; D tentatively fits TRDD2 or TRDD3 (7 bases each). The receptor was isolated from a human donor. It is not recorded whose cells these are; they may come from a transplant donor. Here the CDR3 reads CALGEASFLLTYWGPPGKLIF. The CDR3 coding sequence is TGTGCTCTTGGGGAAGCCTCCTTCCTGCTGACTTACTGGGGCCCTCCGGGTAAACTCATCTTT.